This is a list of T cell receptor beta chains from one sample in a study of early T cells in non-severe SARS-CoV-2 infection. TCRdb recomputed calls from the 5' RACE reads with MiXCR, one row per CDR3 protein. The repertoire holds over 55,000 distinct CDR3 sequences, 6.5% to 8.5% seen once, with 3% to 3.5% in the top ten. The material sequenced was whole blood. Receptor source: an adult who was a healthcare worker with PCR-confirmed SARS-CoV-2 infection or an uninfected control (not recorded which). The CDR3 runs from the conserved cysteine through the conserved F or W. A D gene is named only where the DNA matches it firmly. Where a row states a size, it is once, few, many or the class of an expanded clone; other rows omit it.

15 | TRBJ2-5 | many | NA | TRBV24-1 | TGTGCCACCAGTGATTGGCTAGGCGGACAAGAGACCCAGTACTTC | CATSDWLGGQETQYF
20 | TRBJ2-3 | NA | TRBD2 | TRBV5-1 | TGCGCCAGCAGCCCTCCGGGACTAGCGGGAGAAGTGGGACACACAGATACGCAGTATTTT | CASSPPGLAGEVGHTDTQYF
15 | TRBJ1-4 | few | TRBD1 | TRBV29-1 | TGCAGCGCCCGCACAACGACAGGGCTGGGGGAAAAACTGTTTTTT | CSARTTTGLGEKLFF
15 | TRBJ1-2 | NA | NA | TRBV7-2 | TGTGCCAGCAGATACCGGGCTACGCACCGGAATGGCTACACCTTC | CASRYRATHRNGYTF
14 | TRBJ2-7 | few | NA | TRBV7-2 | TGTGCCAGCAGCTTAAGGGACCCCCCCTACGAGCAGTACTTC | CASSLRDPPYEQYF
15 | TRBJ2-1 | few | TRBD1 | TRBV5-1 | TGCGCCAGCAGCCGAGGGACAGAAAACTACAATGAGCAGTTCTTC | CASSRGTENYNEQFF
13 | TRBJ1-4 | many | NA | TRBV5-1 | TGCGCCAGCAGCTCGGCGGAGGGTGAAAAACTGTTTTTT | CASSSAEGEKLFF
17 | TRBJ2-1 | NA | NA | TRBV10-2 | TGCGCCAGCAGTGAACGGATCTTTTTCGGCGGGGTCAATGAGCAGTTCTTC | CASSERIFFGGVNEQFF
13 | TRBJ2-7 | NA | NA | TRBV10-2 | TGCGCCAGCAGTGAACAGGCACTTGTCGAGCAGTACTTC | CASSEQALVEQYF
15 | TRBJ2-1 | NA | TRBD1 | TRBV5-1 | TGCGCCAGCAGCCCAAGGGGGCCCTCCGGCAATGAGCAGTTCTTC | CASSPRGPSGNEQFF
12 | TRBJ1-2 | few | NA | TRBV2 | TGTGCCAGCAGTGCTGACAGAATCGGCTACACCTTC | CASSADRIGYTF
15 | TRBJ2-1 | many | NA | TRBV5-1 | TGCGCCAGCAGCTTTTCGAGCCATTCCTACAATGAGCAGTTCTTC | CASSFSSHSYNEQFF
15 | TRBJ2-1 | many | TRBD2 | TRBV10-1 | TGCGCCAGCAGTGAGTCTAGCGGGAGCAACAATGAGCAGTTCTTC | CASSESSGSNNEQFF
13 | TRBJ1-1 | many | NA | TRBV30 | TGTGCCTGGAGTGACCTAATGGGCACTGAAGCTTTCTTT | CAWSDLMGTEAFF
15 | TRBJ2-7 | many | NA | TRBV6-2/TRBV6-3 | TGTGCCAGCAGCCCGGGGAGCGGTGGGACCTACGAGCAGTACTTC | CASSPGSGGTYEQYF
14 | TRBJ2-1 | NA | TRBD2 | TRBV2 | TGTGCCAGCAGCGGAAGCGGGAGGCGGAATGAGCAGTTCTTC | CASSGSGRRNEQFF
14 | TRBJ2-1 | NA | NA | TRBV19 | TGTGCCAGTAGCAGACCAGGGGAGAACAATGAGCAGTTCTTC | CASSRPGENNEQFF
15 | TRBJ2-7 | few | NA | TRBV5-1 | TGCGCCAGCAGCTTGGAGGTAGCAAGCTCCTACGAGCAGTACTTC | CASSLEVASSYEQYF
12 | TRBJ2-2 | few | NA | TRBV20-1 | TGCAGTGCTAGAGATAGACTCGGGGAGCTGTTTTTT | CSARDRLGELFF
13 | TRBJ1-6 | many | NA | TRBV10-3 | TGTGCCATCACTAGGGGAATTAATTCACCCCTCCACTTT | CAITRGINSPLHF
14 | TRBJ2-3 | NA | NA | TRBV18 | TGTGCCAGCTCACCACCGCCAGCGGGAGATACGCAGTATTTT | CASSPPPAGDTQYF
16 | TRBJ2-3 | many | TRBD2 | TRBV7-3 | TGTGCCAGCAGCCCCAGACTAGCGGGAACATCAGATACGCAGTATTTT | CASSPRLAGTSDTQYF
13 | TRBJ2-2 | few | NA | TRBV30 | TGTGCCTGGAGTGTAATAAGGACCGGGGAGCTGTTTTTT | CAWSVIRTGELFF